This T cell receptor beta chain was documented in a study of T cell responses to AZD1222 COVID-19 vaccine. The CDR3 consists of 13 residues. Germline V CDR1 and CDR2: SGHTA, FQGNSA. The V and J ends lost 5 bases and 6 bases respectively, with 10 bases between them. Method: immunoSEQ multiplex PCR; TCRdb's copy keeps in-frame clones and lacks some. The sample lists 90,000 to 120,000 clones, around 87% occurring once. The receptor's source is an adult in good health. Here the sequenced sample was peripheral blood, taken on day 0 of AZD1222 vaccination. The rearrangement uses TRBV7-2 and TRBJ2-2; no clear D gene. The CDR3 loop is CASSPSMAGELFF. DNA of the CDR3: TGTGCCAGCAGCCCCTCAATGGCCGGGGAGCTGTTTTTT.